The rows below give T cell receptor beta chains drawn from one sample of a study of T cells after yellow fever vaccination. One entry per CDR3 protein, called by TCRdb with MiXCR from the 5' RACE reads. The table records about 58,000 distinct CDR3 sequences, about 5% of them present only once. Sequenced here: PBMCs, either bulk or a sorted T-cell subset (CD4+, CD8+, memory, or dextramer-sorted; not recorded which), sampled on the day of the yellow fever booster vaccination. The receptors here all came from a man aged 18-30 years who received the YFV17D yellow fever vaccine. Each CDR3 is given with its conserved first and last residue. A D gene is named only where the DNA matches it firmly. Clone size, where shown, is once, few, many, or a class for clones that have expanded.

many	-	TRBV27	TRBJ2-1	15	TGTGCCAGCAACTCACAGGACGGGTCCTACAATGAGCAGTTCTTC	CASNSQDGSYNEQFF
-	-	TRBV29-1	TRBJ2-5	16	TGCAGCGTTGGCTCCCAGGGGGGGAGGGGACAAGAGACCCAGTACTTC	CSVGSQGGRGQETQYF
few	-	TRBV19	TRBJ2-1	14	TGTGCCAGTAAGGGTACGCCGTCCGGAAATGAGCAGTTCTTC	CASKGTPSGNEQFF
few	TRBD1	TRBV6-1	TRBJ2-5	14	TGTGCCAGCAGTAGACAGGGGGTGGAAGAGACCCAGTACTTC	CASSRQGVEETQYF
many	-	TRBV20-1	TRBJ2-7	11	TGCAGTGCTATCAGACTAAACGAGCAGTACTTC	CSAIRLNEQYF
-	TRBD1	TRBV5-8	TRBJ1-1	15	TGTGCCAGCAGCTTTCAGGGGGTGTGGGACACTGAAGCTTTCTTT	CASSFQGVWDTEAFF
many	TRBD2	TRBV29-1	TRBJ2-2	14	TGCAGCGTTGAAGCTAGCGGGGACACCGGGGAGCTGTTTTTT	CSVEASGDTGELFF
few	-	TRBV6-4	TRBJ2-7	15	TGTGCCAGCAGTGAATTAGGCCACCCCGCTTACGAGCAGTACTTC	CASSELGHPAYEQYF
many	-	TRBV7-2	TRBJ2-5	16	TGTGCCAGCAGCAAGGGGGGCCAGGGTTATCTAGAGACCCAGTACTTC	CASSKGGQGYLETQYF
many	-	TRBV29-1	TRBJ1-1	14	TGCAGCGCCGTTCCGGGACACATGAACACTGAAGCTTTCTTT	CSAVPGHMNTEAFF